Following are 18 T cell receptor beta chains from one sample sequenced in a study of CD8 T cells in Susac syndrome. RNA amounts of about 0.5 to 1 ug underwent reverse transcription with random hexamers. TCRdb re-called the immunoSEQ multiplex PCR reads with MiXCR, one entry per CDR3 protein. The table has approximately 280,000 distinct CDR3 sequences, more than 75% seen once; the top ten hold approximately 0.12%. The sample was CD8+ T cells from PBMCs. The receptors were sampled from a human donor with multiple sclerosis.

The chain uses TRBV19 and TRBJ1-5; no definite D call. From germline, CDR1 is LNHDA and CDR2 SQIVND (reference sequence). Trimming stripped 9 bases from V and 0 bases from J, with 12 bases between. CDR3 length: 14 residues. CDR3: CASPQDYSNQPQHF. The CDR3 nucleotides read TGTGCCAGCCCCCAGGATTATAGCAATCAGCCCCAGCATTTT.

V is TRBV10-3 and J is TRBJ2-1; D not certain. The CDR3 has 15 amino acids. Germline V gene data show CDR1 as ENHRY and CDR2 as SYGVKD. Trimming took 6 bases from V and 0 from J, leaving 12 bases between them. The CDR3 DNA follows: TGTGCCATCAGGGACGGTTTCAGCTCCTACAATGAGCAGTTCTTC. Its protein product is CAIRDGFSSYNEQFF.

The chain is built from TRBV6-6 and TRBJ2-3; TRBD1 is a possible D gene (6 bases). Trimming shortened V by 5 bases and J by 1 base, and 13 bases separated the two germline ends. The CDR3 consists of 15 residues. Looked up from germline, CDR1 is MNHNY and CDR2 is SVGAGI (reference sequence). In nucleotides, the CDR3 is TGTGCCAGCAGTCCAGTAGGGGGTGGCACAGATACGCAGTATTTT. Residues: CASSPVGGGTDTQYF.

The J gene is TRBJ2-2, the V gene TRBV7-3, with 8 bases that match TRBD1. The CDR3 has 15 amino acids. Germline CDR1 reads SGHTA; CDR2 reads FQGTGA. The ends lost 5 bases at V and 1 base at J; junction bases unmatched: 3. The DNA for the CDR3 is TGTGCCAGCAGCCCGACAGGGGTGAACACCGGGGAGCTGTTTTTT. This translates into CASSPTGVNTGELFF.

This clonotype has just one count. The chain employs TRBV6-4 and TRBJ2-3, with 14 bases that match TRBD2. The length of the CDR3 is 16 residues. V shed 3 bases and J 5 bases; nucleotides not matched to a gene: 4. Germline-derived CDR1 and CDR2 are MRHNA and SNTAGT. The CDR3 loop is CASSESGLAGGDTQYF. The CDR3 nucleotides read TGTGCCAGCAGTGAATCCGGACTAGCGGGAGGAGATACGCAGTATTTT.

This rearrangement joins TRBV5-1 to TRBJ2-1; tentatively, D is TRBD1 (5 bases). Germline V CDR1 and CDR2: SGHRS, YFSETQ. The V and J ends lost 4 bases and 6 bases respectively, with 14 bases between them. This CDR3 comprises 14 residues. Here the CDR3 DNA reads TGCGCCAGCAGCATACCTGGACACGGCAATGAGCAGTTCTTC. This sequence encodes CASSIPGHGNEQFF. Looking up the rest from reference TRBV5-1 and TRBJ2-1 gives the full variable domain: KAGVTQTPRYLIKTRGQQVTLSCSPISGHRSVSWYQQTPGQGLQFLFEYFSETQRNKGNFPGRFSGRQFSNSRSEMNVSTLELGDSALYLCASSIPGHGNEQFFGPGTRLTVL.

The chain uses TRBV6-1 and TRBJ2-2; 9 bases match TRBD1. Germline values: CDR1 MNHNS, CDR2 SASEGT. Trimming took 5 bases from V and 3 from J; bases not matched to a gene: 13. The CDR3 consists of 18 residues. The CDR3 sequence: CASSNRFTGGVDTGELFF. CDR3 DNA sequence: TGTGCCAGCAGTAACCGCTTTACAGGGGGCGTGGACACCGGGGAGCTGTTTTTT.

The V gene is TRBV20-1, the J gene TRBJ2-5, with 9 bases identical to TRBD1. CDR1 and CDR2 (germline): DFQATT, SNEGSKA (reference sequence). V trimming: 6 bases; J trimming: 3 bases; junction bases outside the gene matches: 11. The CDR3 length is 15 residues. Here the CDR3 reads CSAPTGGWVEETQYF. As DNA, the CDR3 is TGCAGTGCCCCAACAGGGGGCTGGGTCGAAGAGACCCAGTACTTC.

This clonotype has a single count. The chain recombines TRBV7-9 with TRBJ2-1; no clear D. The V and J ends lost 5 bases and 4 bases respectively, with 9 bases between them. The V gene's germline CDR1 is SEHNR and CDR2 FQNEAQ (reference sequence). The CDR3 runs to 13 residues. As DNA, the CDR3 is TGTGCCAGCAGCGGGCAACTTTACAATGAGCAGTTCTTC. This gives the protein CASSGQLYNEQFF.

In DNA, the CDR3 is TGTGCCAGCAGCTCACCTAAGGGACTAGCGGGACTCAGCACAGATACGCAGTATTTT. It translates to CASSSPKGLAGLSTDTQYF. V and J are TRBV21-1 and TRBJ2-3; the table's D call, TRBD2, was not checked against the DNA. TRBV21-1 is a pseudogene locus. The CDR3 sequence is 19 residues long.

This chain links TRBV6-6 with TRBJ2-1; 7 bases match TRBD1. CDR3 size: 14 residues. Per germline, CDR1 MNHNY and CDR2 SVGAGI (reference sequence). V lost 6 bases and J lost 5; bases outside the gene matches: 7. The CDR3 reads CASRPGQRNNEQFF. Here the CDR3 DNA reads TGTGCCAGCAGGCCGGGACAGAGGAACAATGAGCAGTTCTTC.

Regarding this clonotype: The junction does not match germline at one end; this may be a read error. The CDR3 DNA follows: TGTGCCAGCCCACCTAAGAGCACAGATACGCAGTATTTT. Residues: CASPPKSTDTQYF. The chain links TRBV18 to TRBJ2-3; D is ambiguous. The CDR3 runs to 13 residues. The germline V gene encodes CDR1 KGHSH and CDR2 LQKENI.

The CDR3 nucleotides are TGTGCCAGCAGCGCGAGCCGGTCGGATGGGGCGAGAGAAGCTTTCTTT. Translated, it gives CASSASRSDGAREAFF. The chain has TRBV9 and TRBJ1-1; weak D call: TRBD1 (5 bases). This CDR3 is built from 16 residues. CDR1 is SGDLS and CDR2 is YYNGEE in the germline V gene. Trimming pared 3 bases from V and 8 bases from J, leaving 23 bases between.

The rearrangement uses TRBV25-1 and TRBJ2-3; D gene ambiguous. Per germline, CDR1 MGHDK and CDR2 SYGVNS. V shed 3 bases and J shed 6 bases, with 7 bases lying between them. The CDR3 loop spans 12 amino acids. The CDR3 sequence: CASSDVADTQYF. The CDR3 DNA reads TGTGCCAGCAGTGACGTCGCCGATACGCAGTATTTT.

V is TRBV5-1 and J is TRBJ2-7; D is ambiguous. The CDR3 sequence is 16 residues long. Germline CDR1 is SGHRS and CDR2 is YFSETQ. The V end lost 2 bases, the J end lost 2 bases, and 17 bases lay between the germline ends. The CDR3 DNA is TGCGCCAGCAGCTTTGAGCCCGTTCTCAGACCCTACGAGCAGTACTTC. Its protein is CASSFEPVLRPYEQYF. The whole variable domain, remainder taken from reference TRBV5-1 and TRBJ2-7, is KAGVTQTPRYLIKTRGQQVTLSCSPISGHRSVSWYQQTPGQGLQFLFEYFSETQRNKGNFPGRFSGRQFSNSRSEMNVSTLELGDSALYLCASSFEPVLRPYEQYFGPGTRLTVT.

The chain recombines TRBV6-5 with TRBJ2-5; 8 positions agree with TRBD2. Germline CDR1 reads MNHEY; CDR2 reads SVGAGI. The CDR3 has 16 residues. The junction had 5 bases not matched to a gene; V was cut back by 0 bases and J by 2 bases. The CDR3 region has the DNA TGTGCCAGCAGTTACTCCGCGGGAGGCTCTCAAGAGACCCAGTACTTC. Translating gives CASSYSAGGSQETQYF.

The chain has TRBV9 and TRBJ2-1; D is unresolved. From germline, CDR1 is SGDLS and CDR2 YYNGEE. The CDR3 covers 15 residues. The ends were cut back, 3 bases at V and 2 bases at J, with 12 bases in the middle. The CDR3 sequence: CASSAPAVPYNEQFF. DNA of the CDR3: TGTGCCAGCAGCGCCCCGGCCGTTCCCTACAATGAGCAGTTCTTC.

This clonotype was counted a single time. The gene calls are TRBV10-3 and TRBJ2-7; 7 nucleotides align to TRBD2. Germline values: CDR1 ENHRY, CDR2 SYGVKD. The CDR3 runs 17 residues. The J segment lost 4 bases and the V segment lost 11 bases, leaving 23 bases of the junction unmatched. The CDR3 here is CAFLKAGGSSRGYEQYF. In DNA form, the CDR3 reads TGTGCCTTCTTAAAAGCCGGCGGGAGCTCCCGTGGGTACGAGCAGTACTTC.